What follows is one T cell receptor (beta chain) and its context. This sample stems from a study of T cell responses to AZD1222 COVID-19 vaccine. Between the trimmed V and J ends, which lost 0 bases and 6 bases, there was a span of 11 bases. Germline V lookup: CDR1 LGHNA, CDR2 YNFKEQ. The CDR3 is made up of 14 amino acids. Repertoires were generated with immunoSEQ multiplex PCR, while TCRdb's copy carries only in-frame clones and drops some. In the table there are around 110,000 clones, 87% of which are singletons. Sample: peripheral blood, taken on day 0 of AZD1222 vaccination. V gene TRBV4-2 combines with J gene TRBJ1-2, with D possibly TRBD1 on 5 matching bases. The source is an adult in good health. CDR3 nucleotides: TGTGCCAGCAGCCAAGACCCCAGGGAGGATGGCTACACCTTC. Its protein is CASSQDPREDGYTF.